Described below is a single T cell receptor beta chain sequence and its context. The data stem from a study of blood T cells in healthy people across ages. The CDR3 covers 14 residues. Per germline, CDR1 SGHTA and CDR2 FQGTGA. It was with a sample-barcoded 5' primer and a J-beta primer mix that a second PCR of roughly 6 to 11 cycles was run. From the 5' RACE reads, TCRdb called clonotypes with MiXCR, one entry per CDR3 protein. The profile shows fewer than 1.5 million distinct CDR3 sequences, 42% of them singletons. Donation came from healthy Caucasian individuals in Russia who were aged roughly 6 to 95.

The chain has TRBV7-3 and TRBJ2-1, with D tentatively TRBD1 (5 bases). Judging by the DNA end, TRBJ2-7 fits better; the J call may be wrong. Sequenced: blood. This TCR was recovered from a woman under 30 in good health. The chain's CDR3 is CASSLDTSYNEQYF. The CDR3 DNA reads TGTGCCAGCAGCCTGGACACCTCCTACAATGAGCAGTACTTC.